The rows below give T cell receptor beta chains drawn from one sample of a study of T cells after yellow fever vaccination. TCRdb recomputed calls from the 5' RACE reads with MiXCR, one row per CDR3 protein. The table includes 250,000 or so distinct CDR3 sequences, roughly 3.7% detected once. The starting material was PBMCs, obtained 15 days after the yellow fever booster vaccination. The receptors were sampled from a man between 18 and 35 years old who received the YFV17D yellow fever vaccine. CDR3s include the opening cysteine and the closing phenylalanine or tryptophan. Fields, in order: J gene, V gene, clone size, D gene, CDR3 protein, CDR3 DNA. A D gene is named only where the DNA matches it firmly. Only part of the rows carry a size: once, few, many, or a class if the clone is expanded.

j_call: TRBJ1-2
v_call: TRBV12-3/TRBV12-4
clone_size: many
d_call: -
cdr3_aa: CASSLMDRYYGYTF
cdr3_nt: TGTGCCAGCAGTTTGATGGACAGATACTATGGCTACACCTTC

j_call: TRBJ2-3
v_call: TRBV5-4
clone_size: many
d_call: TRBD1
cdr3_aa: CASSARQGAGDTQYF
cdr3_nt: TGTGCCAGCAGCGCGCGACAGGGGGCAGGAGATACGCAGTATTTT

j_call: TRBJ1-2
v_call: TRBV6-5
clone_size: many
d_call: TRBD1
cdr3_aa: CASSNQGAYGYTF
cdr3_nt: TGTGCCAGCAGTAATCAGGGGGCTTATGGCTACACCTTC

j_call: TRBJ2-1
v_call: TRBV7-2
clone_size: many
d_call: -
cdr3_aa: CASTPVGVNEQFF
cdr3_nt: TGTGCCAGCACCCCCGTAGGGGTCAATGAGCAGTTCTTC

j_call: TRBJ2-1
v_call: TRBV4-1
clone_size: many
d_call: -
cdr3_aa: CASSQDGKAQFF
cdr3_nt: TGCGCCAGCAGCCAAGATGGGAAGGCGCAGTTCTTC

j_call: TRBJ2-2
v_call: TRBV20-1
clone_size: many
d_call: -
cdr3_aa: CSASDITGELFF
cdr3_nt: TGCAGTGCTAGTGACATCACCGGGGAGCTGTTTTTT

j_call: TRBJ2-7
v_call: TRBV7-9
clone_size: many
d_call: -
cdr3_aa: CASSGHRGESSYEQYF
cdr3_nt: TGTGCCAGCAGCGGCCACCGGGGCGAGAGCTCCTACGAGCAGTACTTC

j_call: TRBJ2-2
v_call: TRBV10-3
clone_size: many
d_call: -
cdr3_aa: CAISRGHGTGELFF
cdr3_nt: TGTGCCATCAGTCGAGGACACGGGACCGGGGAGCTGTTTTTT

j_call: TRBJ2-3
v_call: TRBV19
clone_size: -
d_call: TRBD2
cdr3_aa: CASSIVGGGYAKDTQYF
cdr3_nt: TGTGCCAGTAGTATCGTGGGGGGGGGGTACGCCAAAGATACGCAGTATTTT

j_call: TRBJ2-1
v_call: TRBV5-4
clone_size: few
d_call: -
cdr3_aa: CASSFFGDRNEQFF
cdr3_nt: TGTGCCAGCAGCTTTTTCGGGGATCGGAATGAGCAGTTCTTC

j_call: TRBJ2-6
v_call: TRBV3-1
clone_size: many
d_call: TRBD1
cdr3_aa: CASSQVVFRDSLVANVLTF
cdr3_nt: TGTGCCAGCAGCCAAGTTGTCTTCCGGGACAGCCTCGTGGCCAACGTCCTGACTTTC

j_call: TRBJ2-1
v_call: TRBV4-3
clone_size: many
d_call: -
cdr3_aa: CASSQGPLRGYNEQFF
cdr3_nt: TGCGCCAGCAGCCAAGGTCCTCTAAGGGGCTACAATGAGCAGTTCTTC

j_call: TRBJ2-1
v_call: TRBV5-6
clone_size: many
d_call: -
cdr3_aa: CASSSDPLGYNEQFF
cdr3_nt: TGTGCCAGCAGCTCTGACCCGCTCGGGTACAATGAGCAGTTCTTC

j_call: TRBJ2-3
v_call: TRBV5-1
clone_size: many
d_call: -
cdr3_aa: CASRRIPGQDTQYF
cdr3_nt: TGCGCCAGCAGACGGATTCCCGGACAGGATACGCAGTATTTT

j_call: TRBJ2-1
v_call: TRBV20-1
clone_size: many
d_call: TRBD2
cdr3_aa: CSAGTSGGDYNEQFF
cdr3_nt: TGCAGTGCAGGGACTAGCGGGGGCGATTACAATGAGCAGTTCTTC

j_call: TRBJ1-6
v_call: TRBV9
clone_size: many
d_call: -
cdr3_aa: CASGGPPGRGIPPLHF
cdr3_nt: TGTGCCAGCGGGGGACCTCCGGGCAGGGGAATCCCACCCCTCCACTTT

j_call: TRBJ2-1
v_call: TRBV7-2
clone_size: many
d_call: -
cdr3_aa: CASSLLGRREQFF
cdr3_nt: TGTGCCAGCAGCTTACTAGGACGTCGGGAGCAGTTCTTC

j_call: TRBJ1-2
v_call: TRBV6-2/TRBV6-3
clone_size: many
d_call: -
cdr3_aa: CASSYTGPYGYTF
cdr3_nt: TGTGCCAGCAGTTACACCGGACCCTATGGCTACACCTTC

j_call: TRBJ1-5
v_call: TRBV10-3
clone_size: many
d_call: -
cdr3_aa: CAITDSLNQPQHF
cdr3_nt: TGTGCCATCACCGACAGCCTCAATCAGCCCCAGCATTTT

j_call: TRBJ1-1
v_call: TRBV5-1
clone_size: many
d_call: -
cdr3_aa: CASSWQGYGTEAFF
cdr3_nt: TGCGCCAGCAGCTGGCAGGGGTACGGCACTGAAGCTTTCTTT

j_call: TRBJ2-3
v_call: TRBV20-1
clone_size: medium-sized
d_call: TRBD1
cdr3_aa: CSARGDRADTQYF
cdr3_nt: TGCAGTGCTAGAGGGGACAGGGCAGATACGCAGTATTTT

j_call: TRBJ1-5
v_call: TRBV4-3
clone_size: many
d_call: -
cdr3_aa: CASSQDGTQPQHF
cdr3_nt: TGCGCCAGCAGCCAAGATGGGACTCAGCCCCAGCATTTT

j_call: TRBJ1-6
v_call: TRBV12-3/TRBV12-4
clone_size: few
d_call: -
cdr3_aa: CASSSRQTYNSPLHF
cdr3_nt: TGTGCCAGCAGTTCCCGACAGACATATAATTCACCCCTCCACTTT

j_call: TRBJ2-5
v_call: TRBV29-1
clone_size: many
d_call: -
cdr3_aa: CSVEILRGSETQYF
cdr3_nt: TGCAGCGTTGAAATACTCCGGGGTAGTGAGACCCAGTACTTC

j_call: TRBJ1-1
v_call: TRBV5-6
clone_size: many
d_call: -
cdr3_aa: CASSITTTRDTEAFF
cdr3_nt: TGTGCCAGCAGCATCACTACAACGAGGGACACTGAAGCTTTCTTT

j_call: TRBJ1-2
v_call: TRBV20-1
clone_size: many
d_call: -
cdr3_aa: CSASSGTNYGYTF
cdr3_nt: TGCAGTGCCAGTTCAGGCACTAACTATGGCTACACCTTC

j_call: TRBJ2-1
v_call: TRBV19
clone_size: many
d_call: TRBD2
cdr3_aa: CASRELAGDNEQFF
cdr3_nt: TGTGCCAGTAGGGAACTAGCGGGGGATAATGAGCAGTTCTTC

j_call: TRBJ1-5
v_call: TRBV20-1
clone_size: -
d_call: -
cdr3_aa: CSARMGFISNQPQHF
cdr3_nt: TGCAGTGCTAGGATGGGGTTTATTAGCAATCAGCCCCAGCATTTT

j_call: TRBJ1-1
v_call: TRBV4-3
clone_size: many
d_call: -
cdr3_aa: CASSQDPGRMNTEAFF
cdr3_nt: TGCGCCAGCAGCCAAGATCCTGGACGGATGAACACTGAAGCTTTCTTT

j_call: TRBJ2-5
v_call: TRBV12-3/TRBV12-4
clone_size: many
d_call: TRBD2
cdr3_aa: CASSLSQRGGRETQYF
cdr3_nt: TGTGCCAGCAGTTTGAGCCAGCGGGGGGGCCGAGAGACCCAGTACTTC

j_call: TRBJ2-4
v_call: TRBV18
clone_size: many
d_call: -
cdr3_aa: CASSQRTGPKNIQYF
cdr3_nt: TGTGCCAGCTCGCAACGGACCGGGCCCAAAAACATTCAGTACTTC

j_call: TRBJ2-3
v_call: TRBV5-1
clone_size: many
d_call: -
cdr3_aa: CASSLQQLTDTQYF
cdr3_nt: TGCGCCAGCAGCTTGCAACAGTTAACAGATACGCAGTATTTT

j_call: TRBJ1-5
v_call: TRBV7-2
clone_size: many
d_call: -
cdr3_aa: CASSAPGEPQHF
cdr3_nt: TGTGCCAGCAGCGCGCCAGGGGAGCCCCAGCATTTT

j_call: TRBJ1-4
v_call: TRBV7-2
clone_size: many
d_call: TRBD1
cdr3_aa: CASSLDRGVTNEKLFF
cdr3_nt: TGTGCCAGCAGCCTAGACAGGGGGGTAACTAATGAAAAACTGTTTTTT

j_call: TRBJ2-2
v_call: TRBV29-1
clone_size: many
d_call: TRBD1
cdr3_aa: CSVEAGGRTGELFF
cdr3_nt: TGCAGCGTTGAAGCAGGGGGCCGGACCGGGGAGCTGTTTTTT

j_call: TRBJ1-5
v_call: TRBV6-2/TRBV6-3
clone_size: many
d_call: TRBD1
cdr3_aa: CASSRPGQGAIHQPQHF
cdr3_nt: TGTGCCAGCAGCCGTCCGGGACAGGGGGCGATTCATCAGCCCCAGCATTTT

j_call: TRBJ2-3
v_call: TRBV19
clone_size: many
d_call: -
cdr3_aa: CASSWGRLAGTDTQYF
cdr3_nt: TGTGCCAGTAGTTGGGGTCGTCTAGCTGGCACAGATACGCAGTATTTT

j_call: TRBJ1-5
v_call: TRBV20-1
clone_size: -
d_call: -
cdr3_aa: CSGRAGLSNQPQHF
cdr3_nt: TGCAGTGGAAGGGCGGGTTTGAGCAATCAGCCCCAGCATTTT

j_call: TRBJ2-3
v_call: TRBV5-1
clone_size: many
d_call: -
cdr3_aa: CASRHRDFYTDTQYF
cdr3_nt: TGCGCCAGCAGGCATCGGGACTTTTACACAGATACGCAGTATTTT

j_call: TRBJ2-3
v_call: TRBV7-2
clone_size: -
d_call: TRBD1
cdr3_aa: CASSFRDRAPTDTQYF
cdr3_nt: TGTGCCAGCAGCTTTAGGGACAGGGCCCCCACAGATACGCAGTATTTT

j_call: TRBJ1-5
v_call: TRBV24-1
clone_size: few
d_call: -
cdr3_aa: CATSESRRGSNQPQHF
cdr3_nt: TGTGCCACCTCCGAAAGCCGGCGTGGGAGCAATCAGCCCCAGCATTTT

j_call: TRBJ2-2
v_call: TRBV2
clone_size: many
d_call: -
cdr3_aa: CASSERAGWNTGELFF
cdr3_nt: TGTGCCAGCAGTGAAAGGGCGGGGTGGAACACCGGGGAGCTGTTTTTT

j_call: TRBJ1-4
v_call: TRBV7-2
clone_size: many
d_call: -
cdr3_aa: CASSSAEKLFF
cdr3_nt: TGTGCCAGCAGCTCCGCGGAAAAACTGTTTTTT

j_call: TRBJ2-2
v_call: TRBV6-2/TRBV6-3
clone_size: many
d_call: -
cdr3_aa: CASSDNQGLLNTGELFF
cdr3_nt: TGTGCCAGCAGTGACAACCAGGGGCTATTGAACACCGGGGAGCTGTTTTTT

j_call: TRBJ2-2
v_call: TRBV5-1
clone_size: many
d_call: TRBD1
cdr3_aa: CASSPMTGSTGELFF
cdr3_nt: TGCGCCAGCAGCCCTATGACAGGGTCCACCGGGGAGCTGTTTTTT

j_call: TRBJ2-2
v_call: TRBV27
clone_size: many
d_call: -
cdr3_aa: CASSLEWGGTGELFF
cdr3_nt: TGTGCCAGCAGTTTAGAGTGGGGAGGAACCGGGGAGCTGTTTTTT

j_call: TRBJ2-2
v_call: TRBV7-2
clone_size: many
d_call: TRBD1
cdr3_aa: CASSSRTGTNTGELFF
cdr3_nt: TGTGCCAGCAGCTCCAGGACAGGGACGAACACCGGGGAGCTGTTTTTT

j_call: TRBJ2-3
v_call: TRBV4-1
clone_size: many
d_call: -
cdr3_aa: CASSQGPGASTDTQYF
cdr3_nt: TGCGCCAGCAGCCAAGGTCCGGGGGCAAGCACAGATACGCAGTATTTT

j_call: TRBJ2-7
v_call: TRBV19
clone_size: many
d_call: -
cdr3_aa: CASSIPGSSREQYF
cdr3_nt: TGTGCCAGTAGTATTCCGGGAAGTTCAAGGGAGCAGTACTTC

j_call: TRBJ1-3
v_call: TRBV11-2
clone_size: many
d_call: TRBD1
cdr3_aa: CASSLQWTGIGNTIYF
cdr3_nt: TGTGCCAGCAGCTTACAGTGGACAGGGATTGGAAACACCATATATTTT